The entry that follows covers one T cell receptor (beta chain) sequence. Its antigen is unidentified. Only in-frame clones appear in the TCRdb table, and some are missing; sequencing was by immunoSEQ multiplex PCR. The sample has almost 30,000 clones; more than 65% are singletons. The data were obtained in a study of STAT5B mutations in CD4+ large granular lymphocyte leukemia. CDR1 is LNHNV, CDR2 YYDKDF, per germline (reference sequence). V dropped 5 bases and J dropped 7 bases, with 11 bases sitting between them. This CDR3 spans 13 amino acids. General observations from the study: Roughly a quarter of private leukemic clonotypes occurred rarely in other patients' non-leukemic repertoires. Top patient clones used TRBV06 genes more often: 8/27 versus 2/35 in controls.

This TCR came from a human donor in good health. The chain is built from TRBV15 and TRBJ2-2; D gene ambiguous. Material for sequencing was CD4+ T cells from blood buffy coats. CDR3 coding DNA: TGTGCCACCAGCGTAGGGTACATCGGGGAGCTGTTTTTT. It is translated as CATSVGYIGELFF. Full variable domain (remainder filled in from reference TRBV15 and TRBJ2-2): DAMVIQNPRYQVTQFGKPVTLSCSQTLNHNVMYWYQQKSSQAPKLLFHYYDKDFNNEADTPDNFQSRRPNTSFCFLDIRSPGLGDTAMYLCATSVGYIGELFFGEGSRLTVL.